A single sample is the source of the 2 T cell receptor beta chains below, sequenced in a study of T cell responses to AZD1222 COVID-19 vaccine. Sequencing used immunoSEQ multiplex PCR; TCRdb keeps in-frame clones, though not all of them. The repertoire has some 100,000 clones, approximately 86% of them found once; the top ten carry around 1.5%. Sequencing used peripheral blood, obtained on day 0 of AZD1222 vaccination. The receptors were sampled from an adult in good health.

V gene TRBV19 combines with J gene TRBJ2-1; TRBD2 might be the D (6 bases). Germline CDR1 reads LNHDA; CDR2 reads SQIVND (reference sequence). The CDR3 is 17 residues long. Trimming cost V 5 bases and J 0 bases, with 17 bases left between them. CDR3 coding DNA: TGTGCCAGTAGTGCCCTTAGCGGTCGGAGCTCCTACAATGAGCAGTTCTTC. Protein: CASSALSGRSSYNEQFF.

CDR3 DNA sequence: TGTGCCAGTAGTAGTTCTCCTACCTACGAGCAGTACTTC. It encodes CASSSSPTYEQYF. The rearrangement joins TRBV19 to TRBJ2-7; D gene uncertain. Germline CDR1 is LNHDA and CDR2 is SQIVND (reference sequence). CDR3 length equals 13 residues. V lost 4 bases, J lost 2 bases, and 9 bases lay in between.